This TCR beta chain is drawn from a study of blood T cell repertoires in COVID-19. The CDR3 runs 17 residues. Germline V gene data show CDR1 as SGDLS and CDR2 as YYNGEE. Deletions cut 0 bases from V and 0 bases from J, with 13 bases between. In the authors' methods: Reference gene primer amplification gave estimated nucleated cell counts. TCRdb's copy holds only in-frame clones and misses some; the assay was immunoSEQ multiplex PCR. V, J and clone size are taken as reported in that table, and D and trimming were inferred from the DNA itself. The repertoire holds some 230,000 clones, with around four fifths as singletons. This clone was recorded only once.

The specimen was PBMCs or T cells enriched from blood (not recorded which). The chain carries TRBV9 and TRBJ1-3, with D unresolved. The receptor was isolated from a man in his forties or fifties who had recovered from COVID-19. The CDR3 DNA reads TGTGCCAGCAGCGTAGGTTACAGACCGATCTCTGGAAACACCATATATTTT. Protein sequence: CASSVGYRPISGNTIYF.